This T cell receptor (beta chain) comes out of a study of blood T cell repertoires in COVID-19. For the study at large: Specimens from acute and convalescent COVID-19 originated in the United States, Italy and Spain. In each case, the material was cDNA or gDNA derived from T cells, B-cell-depleted T cells, or PBMCs.

The junction had 9 bases not matched to a gene; V was cut back by 3 bases and J by 3 bases. The CDR3 has 16 residues. The V gene's germline CDR1 is LGHDT and CDR2 YNNKEL (reference sequence). How the authors handled the data: The assay estimated nucleated cells by amplifying reference gene primers. The repertoire was sequenced with immunoSEQ multiplex PCR; TCRdb's copy has only in-frame clones and lacks some. V and J calls and clone size are those listed in that table; D and trimming were worked out from the DNA. The table has 94,000 or so clones, 88% seen once. This receptor was taken from an older woman with acute or convalescent COVID-19. The sequenced sample consisted of peripheral blood. This chain uses TRBV3-1 (or the pseudogene TRBV3-2) with TRBJ2-5; TRBD1 agrees at 8 bases. This chain's CDR3 is CASSHNQGASEETQYF. In nucleotides, the CDR3 is TGTGCCAGCAGCCATAACCAGGGGGCTAGCGAAGAGACCCAGTACTTC.